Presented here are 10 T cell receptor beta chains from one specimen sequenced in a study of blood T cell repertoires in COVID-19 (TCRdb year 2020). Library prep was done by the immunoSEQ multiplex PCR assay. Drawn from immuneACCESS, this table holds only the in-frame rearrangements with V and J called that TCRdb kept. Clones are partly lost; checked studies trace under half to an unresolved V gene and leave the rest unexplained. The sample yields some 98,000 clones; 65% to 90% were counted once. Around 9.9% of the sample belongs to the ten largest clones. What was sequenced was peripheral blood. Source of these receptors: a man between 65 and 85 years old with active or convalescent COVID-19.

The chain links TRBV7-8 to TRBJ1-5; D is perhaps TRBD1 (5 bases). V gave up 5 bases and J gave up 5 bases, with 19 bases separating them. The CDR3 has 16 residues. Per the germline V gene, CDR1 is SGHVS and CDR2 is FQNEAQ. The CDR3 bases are TGTGCCAGCAGCCAAGCGCCGGTATCGGGGGATCAGCCCCAGCATTTT. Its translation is CASSQAPVSGDQPQHF. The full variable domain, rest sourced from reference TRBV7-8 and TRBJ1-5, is GAGVSQSPRYKVAKRGQDVALRCDPISGHVSLFWYQQALGQGPEFLTYFQNEAQLDKSGLPSDRFFAERPEGSVSTLKIQRTQQEDSAVYLCASSQAPVSGDQPQHFGDGTRLSIL.

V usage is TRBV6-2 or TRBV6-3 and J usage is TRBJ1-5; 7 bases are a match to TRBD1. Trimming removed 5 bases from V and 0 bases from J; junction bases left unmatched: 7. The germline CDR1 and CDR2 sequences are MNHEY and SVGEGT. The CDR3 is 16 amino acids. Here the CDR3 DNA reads TGTGCCAGCAGTGTAGACAGGGCATATAGCAATCAGCCCCAGCATTTT. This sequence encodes CASSVDRAYSNQPQHF.

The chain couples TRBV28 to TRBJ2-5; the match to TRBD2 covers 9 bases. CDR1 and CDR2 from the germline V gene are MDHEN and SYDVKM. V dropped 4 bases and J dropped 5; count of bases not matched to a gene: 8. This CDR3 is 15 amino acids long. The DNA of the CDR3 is TGTGCCAGCAGTTGGGTAGCGGGGGCGGGGGAGACCCAGTACTTC. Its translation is CASSWVAGAGETQYF.

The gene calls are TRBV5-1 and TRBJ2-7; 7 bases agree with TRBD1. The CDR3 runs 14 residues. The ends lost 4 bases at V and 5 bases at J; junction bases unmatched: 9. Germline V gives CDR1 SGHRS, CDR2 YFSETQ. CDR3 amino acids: CASSKQQGFDEQYF. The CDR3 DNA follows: TGCGCCAGCAGCAAACAACAGGGGTTCGACGAGCAGTACTTC. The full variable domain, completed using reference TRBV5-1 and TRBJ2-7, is KAGVTQTPRYLIKTRGQQVTLSCSPISGHRSVSWYQQTPGQGLQFLFEYFSETQRNKGNFPGRFSGRQFSNSRSEMNVSTLELGDSALYLCASSKQQGFDEQYFGPGTRLTVT.

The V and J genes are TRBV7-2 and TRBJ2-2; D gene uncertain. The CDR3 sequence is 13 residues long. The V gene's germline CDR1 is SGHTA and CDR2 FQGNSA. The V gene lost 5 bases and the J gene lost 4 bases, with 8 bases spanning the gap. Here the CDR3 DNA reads TGTGCCAGCAGCCCACGCGGCACCGGGGAGCTGTTTTTT. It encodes CASSPRGTGELFF.

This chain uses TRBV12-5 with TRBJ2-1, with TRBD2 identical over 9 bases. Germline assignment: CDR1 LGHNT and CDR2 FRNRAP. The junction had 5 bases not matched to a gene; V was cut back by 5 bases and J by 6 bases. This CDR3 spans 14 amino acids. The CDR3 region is CASGPAGGVNEQFF. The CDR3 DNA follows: TGTGCTAGTGGTCCAGCGGGGGGAGTCAATGAGCAGTTCTTC.

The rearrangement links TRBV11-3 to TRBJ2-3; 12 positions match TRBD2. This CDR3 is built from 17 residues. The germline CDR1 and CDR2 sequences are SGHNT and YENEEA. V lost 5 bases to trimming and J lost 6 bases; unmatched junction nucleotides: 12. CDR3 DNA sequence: TGTGCCAGCAGCAAAAGGACTAGCGGGGAATATTCGGATACGCAGTATTTT. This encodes CASSKRTSGEYSDTQYF. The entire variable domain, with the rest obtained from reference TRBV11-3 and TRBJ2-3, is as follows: EAGVVQSPRYKIIEKKQPVAFWCNPISGHNTLYWYLQNLGQGPELLIRYENEEAVDDSQLPKDRFSAERLKGVDSTLKIQPAELGDSAVYLCASSKRTSGEYSDTQYFGPGTRLTVL.

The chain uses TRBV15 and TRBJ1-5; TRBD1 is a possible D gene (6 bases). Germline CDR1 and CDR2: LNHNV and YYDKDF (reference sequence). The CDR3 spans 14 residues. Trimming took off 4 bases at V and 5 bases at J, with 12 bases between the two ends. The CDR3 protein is CATSMGAGDQPQHF. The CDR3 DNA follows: TGTGCCACCAGCATGGGGGCGGGCGATCAGCCCCAGCATTTT.

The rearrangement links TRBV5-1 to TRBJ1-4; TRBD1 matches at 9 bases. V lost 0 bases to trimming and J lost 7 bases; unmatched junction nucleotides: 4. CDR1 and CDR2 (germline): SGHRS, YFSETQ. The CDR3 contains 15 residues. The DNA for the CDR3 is TGCGCCAGCAGCTTGGCTGGGACAGGGAGTGAAAAACTGTTTTTT. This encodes CASSLAGTGSEKLFF.

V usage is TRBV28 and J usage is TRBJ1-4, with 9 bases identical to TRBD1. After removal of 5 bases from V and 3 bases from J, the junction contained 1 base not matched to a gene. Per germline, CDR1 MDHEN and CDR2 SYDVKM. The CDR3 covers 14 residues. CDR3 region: CASSRTGANEKLFF. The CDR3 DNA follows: TGTGCCAGCAGTAGGACAGGGGCTAATGAAAAACTGTTTTTT.